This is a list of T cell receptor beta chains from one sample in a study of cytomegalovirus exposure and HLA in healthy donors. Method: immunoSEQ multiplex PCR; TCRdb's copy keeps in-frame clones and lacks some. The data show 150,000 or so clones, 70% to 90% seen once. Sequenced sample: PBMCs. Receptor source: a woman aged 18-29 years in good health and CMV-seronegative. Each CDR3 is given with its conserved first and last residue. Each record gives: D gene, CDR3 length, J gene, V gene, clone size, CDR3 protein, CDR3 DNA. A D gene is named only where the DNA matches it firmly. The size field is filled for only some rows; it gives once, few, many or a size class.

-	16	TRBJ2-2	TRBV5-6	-	CASSQTRYSNTGELFF	TGTGCCAGCAGCCAGACACGATACTCGAACACCGGGGAGCTGTTTTTT
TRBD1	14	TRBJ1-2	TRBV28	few	CASSFVRGNYGYTF	TGTGCCAGCAGTTTTGTCAGGGGGAACTATGGCTACACCTTC
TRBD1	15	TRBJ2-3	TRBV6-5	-	CASSRGQGVADTQYF	TGTGCCAGCAGTCGCGGACAGGGGGTGGCAGATACGCAGTATTTT
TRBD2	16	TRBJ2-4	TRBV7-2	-	CASSQTSGSGGNIQYF	TGTGCCAGCAGCCAGACTAGCGGGAGCGGGGGAAACATTCAGTACTTC
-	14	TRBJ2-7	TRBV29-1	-	CSVEDSAHSYEQYF	TGCAGCGTCGAAGACAGCGCCCACTCCTACGAGCAGTACTTC
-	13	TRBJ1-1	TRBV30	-	CAWSVGANTEAFF	TGTGCCTGGAGTGTTGGGGCGAACACTGAAGCTTTCTTT
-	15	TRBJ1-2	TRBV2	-	CASRLVPGREDGYTF	TGTGCCAGTAGGCTAGTCCCAGGGAGGGAGGATGGCTACACCTTC
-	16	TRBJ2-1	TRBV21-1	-	CASSKPTSEIYNEQFF	TGTGCCAGCAGCAAACCGACTAGCGAGATCTACAATGAGCAGTTCTTC
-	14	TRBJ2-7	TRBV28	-	CASSSPGSSYEQYF	TGTGCCAGCAGCTCCCCGGGGAGCTCCTACGAGCAGTACTTC
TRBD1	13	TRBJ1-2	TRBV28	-	CASTPGRGLGYTF	TGTGCCAGCACCCCCGGCAGGGGGCTTGGCTACACCTTC